This TCR beta chain originates from a study of control samples from healthy donors and cancer patients (TCRdb year 2020). The library came from the immunoSEQ multiplex PCR assay. TCRdb stores this immuneACCESS table with in-frame sequences only. Part of the clones is absent; in the studies checked, under half of the shortfall reflects unresolved V genes, and no reason is known for the rest. The sample contains just under 75,000 clones, roughly 90% of them found a single time. The top ten clonotypes cover 3.5% to 4% of the sample. Of note for this clone: No cognate antigen has been identified for it. Base quality data are lacking; no much larger clone is found one base away.

Sequencing input: blood. This clonotype was sampled from a woman aged 45-60 years in good health.

The CDR3 amino acid sequence is: CASSLNPAQGRDGYTF. The DNA sequence follows: TGTGCCAGCAGCTTAAACCCCGCACAGGGGCGAGATGGCTACACCTTC. The chain employs TRBV7-3 and TRBJ1-2, with 7 bases matching TRBD1. Spanning cysteine to phenylalanine, the CDR3 consists of 16 amino acids. The read is trimmed to its CDR3 DNA, 48 bases read in frame from base 1. V lost 1 base and J lost 6 bases, and the count of bases not matched to a germline gene is 11. The germline V gene specifies SGHTA as CDR1 and FQGTGA as CDR2.